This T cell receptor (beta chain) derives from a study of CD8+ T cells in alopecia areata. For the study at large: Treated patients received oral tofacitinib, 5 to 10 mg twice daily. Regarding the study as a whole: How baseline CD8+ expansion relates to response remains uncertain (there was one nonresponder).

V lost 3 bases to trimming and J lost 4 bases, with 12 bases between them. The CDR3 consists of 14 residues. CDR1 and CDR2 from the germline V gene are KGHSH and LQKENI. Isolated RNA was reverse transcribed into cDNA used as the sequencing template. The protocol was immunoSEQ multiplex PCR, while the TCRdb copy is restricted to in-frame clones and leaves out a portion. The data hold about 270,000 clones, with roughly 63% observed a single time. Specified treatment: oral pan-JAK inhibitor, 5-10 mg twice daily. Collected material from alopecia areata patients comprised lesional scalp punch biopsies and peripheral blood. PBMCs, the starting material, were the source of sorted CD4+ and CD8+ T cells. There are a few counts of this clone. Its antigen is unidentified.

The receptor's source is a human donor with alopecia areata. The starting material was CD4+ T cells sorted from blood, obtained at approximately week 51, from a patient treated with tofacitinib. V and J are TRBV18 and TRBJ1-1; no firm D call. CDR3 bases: TGTGCCAGCTCACCGTCAGTGGAAGGCACTGAAGCTTTCTTT. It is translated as CASSPSVEGTEAFF.